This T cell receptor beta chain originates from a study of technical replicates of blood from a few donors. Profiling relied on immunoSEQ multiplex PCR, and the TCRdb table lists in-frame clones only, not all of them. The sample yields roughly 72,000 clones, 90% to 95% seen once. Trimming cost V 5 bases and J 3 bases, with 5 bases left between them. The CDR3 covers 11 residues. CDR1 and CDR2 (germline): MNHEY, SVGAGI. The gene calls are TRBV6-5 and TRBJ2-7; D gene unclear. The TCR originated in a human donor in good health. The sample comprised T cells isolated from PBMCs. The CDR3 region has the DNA TGTGCCAGCAGTATGTACTACGAGCAGTACTTC. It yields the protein CASSMYYEQYF.